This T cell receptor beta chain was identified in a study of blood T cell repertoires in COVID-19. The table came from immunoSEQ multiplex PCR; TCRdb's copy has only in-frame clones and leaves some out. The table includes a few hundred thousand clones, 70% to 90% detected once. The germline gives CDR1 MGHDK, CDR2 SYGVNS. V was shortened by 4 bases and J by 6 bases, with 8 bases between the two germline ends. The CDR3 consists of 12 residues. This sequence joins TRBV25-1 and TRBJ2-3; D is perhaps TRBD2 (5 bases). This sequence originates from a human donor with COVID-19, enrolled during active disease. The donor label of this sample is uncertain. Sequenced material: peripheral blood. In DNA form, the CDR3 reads TGTGCCAGCAGTGCGGGGTATGATACGCAGTATTTT. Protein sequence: CASSAGYDTQYF.